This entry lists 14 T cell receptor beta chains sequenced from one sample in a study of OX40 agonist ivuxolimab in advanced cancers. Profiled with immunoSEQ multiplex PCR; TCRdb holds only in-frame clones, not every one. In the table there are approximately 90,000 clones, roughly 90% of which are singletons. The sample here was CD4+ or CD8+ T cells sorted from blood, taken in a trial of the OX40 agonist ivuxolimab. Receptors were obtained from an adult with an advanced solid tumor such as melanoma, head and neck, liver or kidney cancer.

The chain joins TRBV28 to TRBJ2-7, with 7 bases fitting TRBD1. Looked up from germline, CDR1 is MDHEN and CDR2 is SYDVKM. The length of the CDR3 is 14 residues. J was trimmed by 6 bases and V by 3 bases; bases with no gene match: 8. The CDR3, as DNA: TGTGCCAGCAGTTTGCGCACGACAGGGTCCGAGCAGTACTTC. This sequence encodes CASSLRTTGSEQYF.

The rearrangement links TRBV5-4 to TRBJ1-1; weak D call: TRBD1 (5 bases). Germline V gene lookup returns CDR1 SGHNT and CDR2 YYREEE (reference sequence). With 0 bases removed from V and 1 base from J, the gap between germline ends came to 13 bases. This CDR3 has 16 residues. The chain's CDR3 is CASSLEFNGGNTEAFF. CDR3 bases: TGTGCCAGCAGCTTGGAATTCAACGGGGGGAACACTGAAGCTTTCTTT.

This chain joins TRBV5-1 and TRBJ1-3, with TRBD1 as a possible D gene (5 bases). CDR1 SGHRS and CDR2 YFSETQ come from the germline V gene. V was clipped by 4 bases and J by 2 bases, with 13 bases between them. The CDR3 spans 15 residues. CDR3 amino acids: CASSRDGDAGNTIYF. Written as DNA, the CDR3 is TGCGCCAGCAGCCGGGACGGCGACGCTGGAAACACCATATATTTT.

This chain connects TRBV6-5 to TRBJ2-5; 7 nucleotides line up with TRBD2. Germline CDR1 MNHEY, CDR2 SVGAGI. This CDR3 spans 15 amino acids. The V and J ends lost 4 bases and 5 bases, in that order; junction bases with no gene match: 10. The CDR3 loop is CASSSGGRARETQYF. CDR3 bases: TGTGCCAGCAGTTCTGGAGGGAGGGCACGGGAGACCCAGTACTTC.

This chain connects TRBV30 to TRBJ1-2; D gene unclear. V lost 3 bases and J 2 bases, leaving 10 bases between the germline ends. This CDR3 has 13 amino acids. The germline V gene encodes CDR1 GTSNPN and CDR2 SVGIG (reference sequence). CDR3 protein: CAWSRIGNYGYTF. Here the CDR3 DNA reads TGTGCCTGGAGCCGGATCGGAAACTATGGCTACACCTTC.

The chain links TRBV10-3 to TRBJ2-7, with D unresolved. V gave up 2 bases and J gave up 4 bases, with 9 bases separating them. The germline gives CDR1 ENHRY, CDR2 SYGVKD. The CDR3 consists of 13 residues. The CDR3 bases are TGTGCCATCAGTGAGGGCGGACGATACGAGCAGTACTTC. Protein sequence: CAISEGGRYEQYF.

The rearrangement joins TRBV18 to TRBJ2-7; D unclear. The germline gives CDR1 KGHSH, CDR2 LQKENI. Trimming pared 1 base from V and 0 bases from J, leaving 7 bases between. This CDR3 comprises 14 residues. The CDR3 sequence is CASSPQDRSYEQYF. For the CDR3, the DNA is TGTGCCAGCTCACCACAAGATCGCTCCTACGAGCAGTACTTC. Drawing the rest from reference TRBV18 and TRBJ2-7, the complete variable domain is NAGVMQNPRHLVRRRGQEARLRCSPMKGHSHVYWYRQLPEEGLKFMVYLQKENIIDESGMPKERFSAEFPKEGPSILRIQQVVRGDSAAYFCASSPQDRSYEQYFGPGTRLTVT.

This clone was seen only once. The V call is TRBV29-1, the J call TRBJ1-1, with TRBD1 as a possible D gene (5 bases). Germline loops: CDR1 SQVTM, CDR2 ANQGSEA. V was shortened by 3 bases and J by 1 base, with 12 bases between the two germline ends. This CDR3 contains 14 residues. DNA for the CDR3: TGCAGCGTTGATAGGGCAGGGAGGAACACTGAAGCTTTCTTT. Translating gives CSVDRAGRNTEAFF.

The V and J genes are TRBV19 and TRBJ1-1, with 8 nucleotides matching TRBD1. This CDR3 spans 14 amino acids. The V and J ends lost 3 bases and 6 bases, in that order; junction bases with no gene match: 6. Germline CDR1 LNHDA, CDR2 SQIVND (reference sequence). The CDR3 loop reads CASSIQGQVSEAFF. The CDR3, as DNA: TGTGCCAGTAGTATTCAGGGACAGGTCTCTGAAGCTTTCTTT.

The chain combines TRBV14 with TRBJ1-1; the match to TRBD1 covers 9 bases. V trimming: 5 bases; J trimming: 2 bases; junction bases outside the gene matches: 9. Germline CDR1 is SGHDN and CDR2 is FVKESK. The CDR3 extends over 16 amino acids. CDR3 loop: CASSGRPGQGNTEAFF. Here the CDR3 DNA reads TGTGCCAGCAGCGGACGGCCGGGACAGGGTAACACTGAAGCTTTCTTT.

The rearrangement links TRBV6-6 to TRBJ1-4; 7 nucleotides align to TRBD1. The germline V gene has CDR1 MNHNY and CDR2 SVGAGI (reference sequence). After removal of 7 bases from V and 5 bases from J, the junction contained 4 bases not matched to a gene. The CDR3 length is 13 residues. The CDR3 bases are TGTGCCAGCATACGACAGGGAAATGAAAAACTGTTTTTT. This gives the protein CASIRQGNEKLFF.

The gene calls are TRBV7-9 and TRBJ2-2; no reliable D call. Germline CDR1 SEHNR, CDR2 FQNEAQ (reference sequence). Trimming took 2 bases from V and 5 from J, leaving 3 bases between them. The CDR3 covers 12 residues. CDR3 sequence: CASSLLTGELFF. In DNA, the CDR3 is TGTGCCAGCAGCTTACTTACCGGGGAGCTGTTTTTT.

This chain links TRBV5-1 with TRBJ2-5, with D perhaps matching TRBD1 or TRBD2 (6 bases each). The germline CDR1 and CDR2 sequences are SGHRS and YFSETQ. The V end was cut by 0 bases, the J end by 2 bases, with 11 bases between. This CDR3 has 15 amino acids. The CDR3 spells CASSLGGTHQETQYF. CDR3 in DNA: TGCGCCAGCAGCTTGGGCGGGACACATCAAGAGACCCAGTACTTC.

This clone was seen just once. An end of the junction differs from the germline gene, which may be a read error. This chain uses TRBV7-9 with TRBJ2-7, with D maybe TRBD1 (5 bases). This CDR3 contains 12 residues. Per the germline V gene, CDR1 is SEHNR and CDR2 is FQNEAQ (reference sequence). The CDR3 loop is CASSSQDISENF. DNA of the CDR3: TGTGCCAGCAGCTCTCAGGACATATCCGAGAACTTC.